This record looks at one TCR beta chain sequence and its context. Its antigen is unidentified. Genomic DNA per cell subset filled all wells of several immunoSEQ plates. Per sorted-subset replicate PCR, input was approximately 200 ng DNA, representing around 28,000 T cell genomes. Libraries were prepared by immunoSEQ multiplex PCR; TCRdb keeps only in-frame clonotypes and omits some of them. This table has 500,000 to 700,000 clones, approximately 96% appearing once. Naivety among CD8 cells was defined by CD45RO negativity and positive CCR7 selection, thereby excluding terminally differentiated effector memory CD45RA+ cells. The sample comes from a study of shared clonotypes between healthy human individuals. Study results and limitations: Between four donors, naive CD4 clonotypes were shared at a level of around 5.1%.

The receptor comes from a woman aged 30 to 39 in good health. The source material was naive CD8+ T cells sorted from blood.

DNA for the CDR3: TGCGCCAGCAGCCCCCGACTAGCGGGAGTGCCAGATACGCAGTATTTT. Translating gives CASSPRLAGVPDTQYF. The V gene is TRBV5-1, the J gene TRBJ2-3; 12 nucleotides line up with TRBD2. With 4 bases clipped from V and 4 bases from J, the junction kept 7 bases outside the gene matches. Germline values: CDR1 SGHRS, CDR2 YFSETQ. The CDR3 sequence is 16 residues long.